Following are 29 T cell receptor beta chains from one sample sequenced in a study of cytomegalovirus exposure and HLA in healthy donors. Use of 60 Vbeta and 13 Jbeta primers characterized the PCR. Clones were sequenced by immunoSEQ multiplex PCR, and TCRdb holds only the in-frame ones, with some missing. In the table there are roughly 88,000 clones, more than 75% of which are singletons. The sequenced sample was PBMCs. The receptors here all came from a man aged 25-45 years in good health and CMV-seropositive.

The J gene is TRBJ1-1, the V gene TRBV4-1, with D unresolved. Germline assignment: CDR1 MGHRA and CDR2 YSYEKL. The CDR3 has 15 residues. V lost 4 bases, J lost 6 bases, and 18 bases lay in between. The DNA of the CDR3 is TGCGCCAGCAGCCCCTATTCGATGGCTGAGGCTGAAGCTTTCTTT. This encodes CASSPYSMAEAEAFF.

This chain links TRBV7-9 with TRBJ2-7, with 13 positions matching TRBD2. V was clipped by 5 bases and J by 7 bases; unmatched bases: 8. The CDR3 covers 15 residues. Germline loops: CDR1 SEHNR, CDR2 FQNEAQ (reference sequence). The CDR3 here is CASSPLAGGPGEQYF. DNA of the CDR3: TGTGCCAGCAGCCCACTAGCGGGAGGGCCTGGGGAGCAGTACTTC.

This rearrangement joins TRBV18 to TRBJ2-4; tentative D call: TRBD1 (6 bases). CDR3 size: 17 residues. Trimming took 0 bases from V and 0 from J, leaving 12 bases between them. Looked up from germline, CDR1 is KGHSH and CDR2 is LQKENI. The CDR3 coding sequence is TGTGCCAGCTCACCACCGTGGGACACTTTAGCCAAAAACATTCAGTACTTC. Translated: CASSPPWDTLAKNIQYF.

The chain carries TRBV19 and TRBJ1-5, with 7 bases fitting TRBD1. The CDR3 sequence is 18 residues long. Germline-derived CDR1 and CDR2 are LNHDA and SQIVND (reference sequence). The V and J ends lost 2 bases and 1 base, in that order; junction bases with no gene match: 11. The CDR3 protein is CASSILKVTGKSNQPQHF. As DNA, the CDR3 is TGTGCCAGTAGTATATTGAAGGTGACAGGGAAGAGCAATCAGCCCCAGCATTTT.

This clone was observed a single time. The V and J genes are TRBV4-3 and TRBJ2-7, with TRBD2 as a possible D gene (6 bases). Germline assignment: CDR1 LGHNA and CDR2 YSLEER. V lost 0 bases and J lost 4, with 16 bases in between. The CDR3 runs 16 residues. CDR3 region: CASSQDDGTGGYEQYF. CDR3 coding DNA: TGCGCCAGCAGCCAAGATGATGGAACAGGAGGGTACGAGCAGTACTTC.

The chain employs TRBV4-3 and TRBJ1-6, with unresolved D. The CDR3 is made up of 15 amino acids. Germline V CDR1 and CDR2: LGHNA, YSLEER. V shed 1 base and J shed 8 bases, with 12 bases lying between them. The CDR3 loop is CASSQVAAWDSPLHF. The CDR3 nucleotides read TGCGCCAGCAGCCAAGTCGCGGCTTGGGATTCACCCCTCCACTTT.

The chain joins TRBV7-8 to TRBJ2-4; a weak D match, TRBD2 (6 bases). The CDR3 runs to 14 residues. Germline V gene sequence: CDR1 SGHVS, CDR2 FQNEAQ. V lost 5 bases and J 9 bases, leaving 17 bases between the germline ends. CDR3 protein: CASSGEDFRGIQYF. As DNA, the CDR3 is TGTGCCAGCAGCGGGGAGGATTTTCGCGGCATTCAGTACTTC.

The chain couples TRBV9 to TRBJ1-1; D perhaps matches TRBD1 (6 bases). V gave up 4 bases and J gave up 7 bases, with 17 bases separating them. The CDR3 has 14 residues. Looked up from germline, CDR1 is SGDLS and CDR2 is YYNGEE. The CDR3 coding sequence is TGTGCCAGCAGCCTTATCGGGGCGACAGGTGAAGCTTTCTTT. It is translated as CASSLIGATGEAFF. The variable domain in full, completed from reference TRBV9 and TRBJ1-1, reads DSGVTQTPKHLITATGQRVTLRCSPRSGDLSVYWYQQSLDQGLQFLIQYYNGEERAKGNILERFSAQQFPDLHSELNLSSLELGDSALYFCASSLIGATGEAFFGQGTRLTVV.

CDR3 sequence (DNA): TGCGCCAGCAGCCTATCAAGAAGCTCCTACAATGAGCAGTTCTTC. It is translated as CASSLSRSSYNEQFF. The chain combines TRBV5-1 with TRBJ2-1, with D unresolved. Germline assignment: CDR1 SGHRS and CDR2 YFSETQ. The CDR3 has 15 amino acids. Trimming removed 4 bases from V and 0 bases from J, with 11 bases in between.

This rearrangement joins TRBV21-1 to TRBJ1-1. TRBV21-1 is shown as a pseudogene. The CDR3 totals 15 residues. Here the CDR3 DNA reads TGTGCCAGCTCCGAATCATTGGCGGTGAACACTGAAGCTTTCTTT. Encoded protein: CASSESLAVNTEAFF.

CDR3: CASSYEAGNGYTF. CDR3 nucleotides: TGTGCCAGCAGTTACGAAGCAGGGAATGGCTACACCTTC. This chain links TRBV6-5 with TRBJ1-2; possibly TRBD1 for D (5 bases). Looked up from germline, CDR1 is MNHEY and CDR2 is SVGAGI. Trimming took off 2 bases at V and 6 bases at J, with 10 bases between the two ends. The length of the CDR3 is 13 residues.

The gene calls are TRBV27 and TRBJ2-7; D call uncertain. The CDR3 sequence is 13 residues long. With 0 bases removed from V and 3 bases from J, the gap between germline ends came to 6 bases. Germline V gene sequence: CDR1 MNHEY, CDR2 SMNVEV (reference sequence). The CDR3 bases are TGTGCCAGCAGTTTATCTGCAGACTACGAGCAGTACTTC. It codes for CASSLSADYEQYF.

The chain has TRBV2 and TRBJ2-5, with 8 positions matching TRBD2. V lost 7 bases, J lost 3 bases, and 10 bases stayed unmatched. CDR1 and CDR2 from the germline V gene are SNHLY and FYNNEI. This CDR3 comprises 15 residues. CDR3 protein: CASNGLAGPKETQYF. The CDR3 nucleotides are TGTGCCAGCAACGGCCTAGCGGGTCCTAAAGAGACCCAGTACTTC.

This clone occurred a few times. Other DNA sequences in this specimen translate into the identical CDR3. J is TRBJ1-5 and V is TRBV11-2; 10 bases fit TRBD1. The CDR3 sequence is 14 residues long. Trimming took 6 bases from V and 6 from J; bases not matched to a gene: 5. Per the germline V gene, CDR1 is SGHAT and CDR2 is FQNNGV. Here the CDR3 DNA reads TGTGCCAGCAGTCCCGGGACAGGGGTTCAGCCCCAGCATTTT. This translates into CASSPGTGVQPQHF.

Points on this clone: One end of the junction fails to match germline, which may point to a read error. The chain is built from TRBV7-9 and TRBJ2-7; D is perhaps TRBD1 (5 bases). The CDR3 totals 11 residues. Per the germline V gene, CDR1 is SEHNR and CDR2 is FQNEAQ (reference sequence). DNA for the CDR3: TGTGCCAGCAGCTTAGTAGGGGAAAAGAACTTC. Its translation: CASSLVGEKNF.

The rearrangement uses TRBV10-3 and TRBJ2-1, with 7 bases aligning to TRBD2. Germline CDR1 is ENHRY and CDR2 is SYGVKD. This CDR3 spans 12 amino acids. Germline trimming cut 6 bases from V and 6 bases from J; bases unmatched to any gene: 2. CDR3 region: CAIRAGTNEQFF. The DNA for the CDR3 is TGTGCCATCAGAGCGGGGACCAATGAGCAGTTCTTC.

The chain uses TRBV30 and TRBJ2-1, with unresolved D. Germline CDR1 and CDR2: GTSNPN and SVGIG (reference sequence). The CDR3 extends over 13 amino acids. Trimming took 1 base from V and 1 from J, leaving 5 bases between them. CDR3 in amino acids: CAWSATSYNEQFF. The CDR3 nucleotides read TGTGCCTGGAGTGCGACTTCCTACAATGAGCAGTTCTTC.

The gene calls are TRBV10-3 and TRBJ1-4, with 8 bases fitting TRBD1. Germline V gene lookup returns CDR1 ENHRY and CDR2 SYGVKD. The V segment lost 0 bases and the J segment 6 bases; nucleotides outside the gene matches: 3. CDR3 size: 15 residues. The CDR3 region is CAISESGQGYEKLFF. In nucleotides, the CDR3 is TGTGCCATCAGTGAGTCAGGACAGGGCTATGAAAAACTGTTTTTT.

CDR3 nucleotides: TGTGCCAGCAGCGTAGGAGGGGGCATCAATCAGCCCCAGCATTTT. Amino acid sequence: CASSVGGGINQPQHF. V and J are TRBV9 and TRBJ1-5; 7 bases map to TRBD1. The CDR3 has 15 residues. Looked up from germline, CDR1 is SGDLS and CDR2 is YYNGEE. Unmatched junction bases numbered 3, after V lost 0 bases and J lost 3 bases.

The V and J genes are TRBV28 and TRBJ2-2; 9 bases map to TRBD1. This CDR3 region has 15 residues. The trim removed 3 bases at V and 7 bases at J, leaving 6 bases unmatched. Germline V gene sequence: CDR1 MDHEN, CDR2 SYDVKM. The chain's CDR3 is CASSFTGGSGGELFF. The CDR3 bases are TGTGCCAGCAGTTTTACAGGGGGCAGTGGCGGGGAGCTGTTTTTT.

V gene TRBV9 combines with J gene TRBJ1-2; 8 nucleotides agree with TRBD1. The junction had 7 bases not matched to a gene; V was cut back by 3 bases and J by 3 bases. The CDR3 loop spans 15 amino acids. From germline, CDR1 is SGDLS and CDR2 YYNGEE. The CDR3: CASSGRQGPYYGYTF. CDR3 sequence (DNA): TGTGCCAGCAGCGGACGACAGGGGCCGTACTATGGCTACACCTTC.

This chain uses TRBV6-5 with TRBJ1-1; D is possibly TRBD1 (6 bases). Germline V gene lookup returns CDR1 MNHEY and CDR2 SVGAGI. The ends were cut back, 4 bases at V and 3 bases at J, with 15 bases in the middle. This CDR3 comprises 15 residues. The CDR3 reads CASSSHRVGDTEAFF. The CDR3 DNA follows: TGTGCCAGCAGTTCGCACAGGGTTGGGGACACTGAAGCTTTCTTT.

This clone was seen only a few times. This rearrangement joins TRBV6-5 to TRBJ1-3; maybe TRBD1 (5 bases). The CDR3 length is 16 residues. Germline loops: CDR1 MNHEY, CDR2 SVGAGI. Trimming shortened V by 4 bases and J by 4 bases, and 17 bases separated the two germline ends. CDR3 residues: CASSWAYQGLGNTIYF. The DNA of the CDR3 is TGTGCCAGCAGTTGGGCTTACCAGGGACTCGGAAACACCATATATTTT.

The chain uses TRBV15 and TRBJ1-4; D is perhaps TRBD1 (6 bases). The CDR3 totals 15 residues. With 5 bases removed from V and 7 bases from J, the gap between germline ends came to 17 bases. The V gene's germline CDR1 is LNHNV and CDR2 YYDKDF (reference sequence). CDR3 nucleotide sequence: TGTGCCACCAGCCGTACTAGGACAGTCGGTGAAAAACTGTTTTTT. Amino acid sequence: CATSRTRTVGEKLFF. Together with reference TRBV15 and TRBJ1-4, the CDR3 gives the full variable domain: DAMVIQNPRYQVTQFGKPVTLSCSQTLNHNVMYWYQQKSSQAPKLLFHYYDKDFNNEADTPDNFQSRRPNTSFCFLDIRSPGLGDTAMYLCATSRTRTVGEKLFFGSGTQLSVL.

The chain joins TRBV7-9 to TRBJ1-3, with D possibly TRBD1 on 6 matching bases. Deletions cut 10 bases from V and 0 bases from J, with 10 bases between. The CDR3 runs 13 residues. CDR1 and CDR2 (germline): SEHNR, FQNEAQ (reference sequence). CDR3 in DNA: TGTGCCAATTCCAGGGGCTCTGGAAACACCATATATTTT. Translated: CANSRGSGNTIYF.

The chain is built from TRBV12-5 and TRBJ1-1; possibly TRBD1 for D (6 bases). V was shortened by 7 bases and J by 3 bases, with 15 bases between the two germline ends. The CDR3 is 14 residues long. CDR1 LGHNT and CDR2 FRNRAP come from the germline V gene. CDR3 protein: CASVKDRLYTEAFF. CDR3 coding DNA: TGTGCTAGTGTCAAAGACAGGCTGTACACTGAAGCTTTCTTT.

The chain employs TRBV27 and TRBJ1-1; weak D call: TRBD1 (5 bases). This CDR3 comprises 15 residues. The ends were cut back, 4 bases at V and 1 base at J, with 13 bases in the middle. Germline lookup yields CDR1 MNHEY and CDR2 SMNVEV (reference sequence). For the CDR3, the DNA is TGTGCCAGCAGTTCCCCCTCCCAGGGGAACACTGAAGCTTTCTTT. Residues: CASSSPSQGNTEAFF.

CDR3 loop: CASSRRTGGEGQYYGYTF. In DNA form, the CDR3 reads TGCGCCAGCAGCCGAAGGACAGGGGGCGAGGGGCAATACTATGGCTACACCTTC. The chain employs TRBV5-1 and TRBJ1-2, with 11 bases matching TRBD1. The CDR3 is 18 residues long. Germline V gives CDR1 SGHRS, CDR2 YFSETQ. V was pared by 4 bases and J by 3 bases, with 14 bases of the junction left unmatched.

The rearrangement links TRBV6-5 to TRBJ2-2, with D possibly matching TRBD2 (6 bases). The CDR3 loop spans 15 amino acids. Trimming took off 2 bases at V and 3 bases at J, with 10 bases between the two ends. Germline assignment: CDR1 MNHEY and CDR2 SVGAGI. The CDR3 DNA reads TGTGCCAGCAGTTACGAAGGGAGGCACACCGGGGAGCTGTTTTTT. Translation: CASSYEGRHTGELFF.